These 15 T cell receptor beta chains came from one sample sequenced in a study of tumor-infiltrating lymphocytes in primary liver carcinoma. It was unsorted whole blood that yielded blood RNA, and germline DNA was also extracted. The researchers produced TCR beta cDNA from around 500 ng total RNA with a constant-region primer. Construction of TCR beta libraries relied on three successive nested multiplex PCR rounds employing slightly modified ARM-PCR. Both of the initial two PCR rounds ran for around 9 cycles and employed TRBV1-TRBV30 forward primers alongside a C-beta reverse primer. TCRdb re-derived calls from the multiplex PCR reads in MiXCR, one entry per CDR3 protein. The table has 300,000 to 400,000 distinct CDR3 sequences, around three fifths seen once. Sequencing was performed on peripheral blood. The receptors were gathered from a man between 40 and 49 years old with primary liver carcinoma and hepatitis B virus infection.

This clonotype was counted between two and nine times. The chain recombines TRBV5-1 with TRBJ1-2; no clear D. The CDR3 sequence is 14 residues long. V gave up 0 bases and J gave up 6 bases, with 12 bases separating them. CDR1 and CDR2 from the germline V gene are SGHRS and YFSETQ. The chain's CDR3 is CASSLVSGDHGYTF. CDR3 nucleotides: TGCGCCAGCAGCTTGGTTTCGGGTGATCATGGCTACACCTTC. Together with reference TRBV5-1 and TRBJ1-2, the CDR3 gives the full variable domain: KAGVTQTPRYLIKTRGQQVTLSCSPISGHRSVSWYQQTPGQGLQFLFEYFSETQRNKGNFPGRFSGRQFSNSRSEMNVSTLELGDSALYLCASSLVSGDHGYTFGSGTRLTVV.

Remarks on this clonotype: A much larger clonotype is one base distant, so this may be a read error. The chain links TRBV10-3 to TRBJ2-7; 8 nucleotides align to TRBD1. CDR1 ENHRY and CDR2 SYGVKD come from the germline V gene. With V trimmed by 7 bases and J by 6 bases, 8 bases remained unmatched. CDR3 length equals 13 residues. The CDR3 nucleotides are TGTGCCATCAACAGGCAGGGGGCGGGCGAGCAGTACTTC. Translating it yields CAINRQGAGEQYF.

Remarks on this clonotype: The junction departs from germline at one end; a sequencing error may be responsible. The rearrangement links TRBV28 to TRBJ1-5; the D is unclear. Germline assignment: CDR1 MDHEN and CDR2 SYDVKM. CDR3 length: 14 residues. CDR3 sequence: CANSSDLINQPQHF. CDR3 DNA sequence: TGTGCCAACAGTTCCGATTTGATTAATCAGCCCCAGCATTTT.

V usage is TRBV7-3 and J usage is TRBJ2-1; D gene unclear. Deletions cut 4 bases from V and 5 bases from J, with 9 bases between. The CDR3 sequence is 13 residues long. CDR1 and CDR2 from the germline V gene are SGHTA and FQGTGA. The CDR3 nucleotides read TGTGCCAGCAGCTCGGACCAGAACAATGAGCAGTTCTTC. This sequence encodes CASSSDQNNEQFF.

At least ten counts were recorded for this clonotype. At one end, the junction sequence differs from germline, possibly due to a read error. CDR3 sequence reads: CATGGWINPKSSDNEQFF. In DNA, the CDR3 is TGTGCCACGGGGGGGTGGATAAATCCTAAGTCCTCCGACAATGAGCAGTTCTTC. The chain links TRBV10-3 to TRBJ2-1; 8 nucleotides agree with TRBD2. CDR3 size: 18 residues. The germline V gene has CDR1 ENHRY and CDR2 SYGVKD.

This clonotype has a count of ten or more. The rearrangement joins TRBV11-2 to TRBJ2-7; unclear D gene. Germline CDR1 reads SGHAT; CDR2 reads FQNNGV. Trimming took 10 bases from V and 0 from J, leaving 10 bases between them. This CDR3 has 12 amino acids. CDR3: CATGRLSYEQYF. In nucleotides, the CDR3 is TGTGCCACCGGACGTCTCTCCTACGAGCAGTACTTC.

The chain is built from TRBV12-3 or TRBV12-4 and TRBJ2-2; tentatively, D is TRBD2 (5 bases). The V gene lost 9 bases and the J gene lost 8 bases, with 16 bases spanning the gap. The CDR3 has 13 residues. CDR3 sequence (DNA): TGTGCCAGTGATTCCGGGGTCACGGGGGAGCTGTTTTTT. Its protein product is CASDSGVTGELFF.

To note about this clonotype: At one end the junction does not follow the germline gene, possibly because of a read error. The chain uses TRBV11-2 and TRBJ2-3, with TRBD2 identical over 7 bases. CDR3 size: 17 residues. CDR1 SGHAT and CDR2 FQNNGV come from the germline V gene. CDR3 DNA: TGTGCCAGCATCTTAGAAACTGGGAGGGGAAAACGAGATACACAGTATTTT. It codes for CASILETGRGKRDTQYF.

Note on this clonotype: One end of the junction fails to match germline, which may point to a read error. The chain uses TRBV11-2 and TRBJ2-2, with a tentative D call TRBD1 (6 bases). CDR1 is SGHAT, CDR2 FQNNGV, per germline. The CDR3 has 17 amino acids. CDR3 DNA: TGTGCCAGCAGCTCCCTCAGGGGTCTGCGGACTTTCACCGGGGAGCTGTTT. Encoded protein: CASSSLRGLRTFTGELF.

On this clonotype: This may be a read error: a much more frequent sequence differs by one nucleotide. V usage is TRBV6-5 and J usage is TRBJ2-7; 12 bases are shared with TRBD1. This CDR3 has 14 residues. CDR1 and CDR2 (germline): MNHEY, SVGAGI. Written as DNA, the CDR3 is TGTGCCAGCAGTCGGGACAGGGGGCAGTACGAGCTGTACTTC. Its protein product is CASSRDRGQYELYF.

This sequence joins TRBV30 and TRBJ2-5; 10 bases fit TRBD2. The CDR3 is 17 amino acids. With 2 bases clipped from V and 7 bases from J, the junction kept 16 bases outside the gene matches. Looked up from germline, CDR1 is GTSNPN and CDR2 is SVGIG (reference sequence). CDR3: CAWSFGLASGRVATQYF. The CDR3 DNA reads as TGTGCCTGGAGTTTCGGTTTGGCTAGCGGGAGAGTGGCGACCCAGTACTTC.

Details on this clonotype: A much larger clone is a single base away; this may be a read error. The rearrangement joins TRBV6-5 to TRBJ2-1; 12 positions agree with TRBD2. V was clipped by 9 bases and J by 10 bases; unmatched bases: 7. The CDR3 contains 13 residues. In germline, CDR1 is MNHEY, CDR2 SVGAGI. The CDR3: CARGLAGGREQFF. CDR3 sequence (DNA): TGTGCCAGGGGGCTAGCGGGAGGGAGAGAGCAGTTCTTC.

Remarks on this clonotype: The junction shows a germline mismatch at one end, possibly a read error. CDR3 DNA: TGTGCCAGCAGCTTAGTGGCAGGGGGTAGCTCTGGGGCCGACGTCCTGACTTTC. Amino acid sequence: CASSLVAGGSSGADVLTF. V is TRBV7-8 and J is TRBJ2-6; TRBD1 matches 7 bases. There are 18 residues in the CDR3. CDR1 and CDR2 from the germline V gene are SGHVS and FQNEAQ.

A word on this clonotype: At one boundary the junction diverges from the germline segment, which might be a read error. V gene TRBV7-9 combines with J gene TRBJ2-7; D may be TRBD1 (5 bases). The CDR3 totals 11 residues. CDR1 is SEHNR, CDR2 FQNEAQ, per germline (reference sequence). The CDR3 DNA reads as TGTGCCAGCAGCTGGGGCTACGGGCAGTACTTC. It codes for CASSWGYGQYF.

A note on this clonotype: With a much larger clone just one base away, this may be a read error. The gene calls are TRBV14 and TRBJ2-7; TRBD1 matches at 9 bases. Germline-derived CDR1 and CDR2 are SGHDN and FVKESK. This CDR3 is 13 amino acids long. The CDR3 DNA is TGTGTCAGCAGCCGGGACAGGGCCTACGAGCAGTACTTC. Residues: CVSSRDRAYEQYF.